These 32 T cell receptor beta chains came from one sample sequenced in a study of regulatory T cells in long-lasting Graves disease. Noted time point: persistent/refractory GD, antithyroid drugs over 5 years with positive TRAb. RNA extracted from PBMCs served as the sequencing template. Relying on iRepertoire HTBI primers and Arm-PCR of CDR3 regions, the team built TCR beta libraries. MiXCR, run by TCRdb on the multiplex PCR reads, gives a single entry per CDR3 protein. The sample lists 400,000 to 500,000 distinct CDR3 sequences, under 25% occurring once. Sequencing was performed on peripheral blood mononuclear cells (PBMCs), taken when the disease was refractory, from a patient treated with antithyroid drugs. The receptors were gathered from a female donor with Graves disease.

There are a few counts of this clonotype. Just one base apart from a much larger clone, this may be a read error. This chain links TRBV28 with TRBJ2-7; D possibly corresponds to TRBD2 (5 bases). The CDR3 sequence is 12 residues long. CDR1 is MDHEN and CDR2 is SYDVKM in the germline V gene. CDR3 sequence (DNA): TGTACCAGTACCCGAGGGACCTACGAGCAGTACTTC. This translates into CTSTRGTYEQYF.

Many counts were recorded for this clonotype. CDR3 in DNA: TGTGCCAGCAGTTTCCAAAGGTACTACGAGCAGTACTTC. Amino acid sequence: CASSFQRYYEQYF. The chain joins TRBV28 to TRBJ2-7; unclear D gene. CDR3 length equals 13 residues. Germline-derived CDR1 and CDR2 are MDHEN and SYDVKM. V was pared by 3 bases and J by 3 bases, with 9 bases between.

This clonotype was observed a few times. This chain joins TRBV6-1 and TRBJ2-7, with 7 bases fitting TRBD2. This CDR3 is built from 14 residues. Germline V gene data show CDR1 as MNHNS and CDR2 as SASEGT. V shed 8 bases, J shed 2 bases, and the junction held 9 bases outside the gene matches. For the CDR3, the DNA is TGTGCCAGCGGGCCGGGGGGAGGCGCCTACGAGCAGTACTTC. Translating it yields CASGPGGGAYEQYF.

CDR3 DNA: TGTGCCAGCAGCCTTAGGGACAGTGATGAAAAACTGTTTTTT. It codes for CASSLRDSDEKLFF. The chain employs TRBV7-2 and TRBJ1-4; TRBD1 aligns across 7 bases. With 5 bases clipped from V and 6 bases from J, the junction kept 6 bases outside the gene matches. CDR3 length: 14 residues. CDR1 and CDR2 (germline): SGHTA, FQGNSA.

This clonotype appeared a single time. The V gene is TRBV30, the J gene TRBJ2-2; maybe TRBD2 (6 bases). V shed 3 bases and J shed 1 base, with 18 bases lying between them. The CDR3 is 17 amino acids. CDR1 is GTSNPN, CDR2 SVGIG, per germline (reference sequence). The CDR3 DNA follows: TGTGCCTGGAGAAATCCCTTCAGCGGGTTGAACACCGGGGAGCTGTTTTTT. This sequence encodes CAWRNPFSGLNTGELFF.

This clonotype was seen a few times. This chain uses TRBV4-1 with TRBJ2-7; 9 nucleotides align to TRBD2. The germline V gene has CDR1 MGHRA and CDR2 YSYEKL. The CDR3 contains 14 residues. The ends lost 3 bases at V and 6 bases at J; junction bases unmatched: 6. The CDR3 sequence: CASSQGGTSFEQYF. The CDR3 coding sequence is TGCGCCAGCAGCCAGGGCGGGACTAGCTTCGAGCAGTACTTC.

This chain joins TRBV18 and TRBJ2-7; 9 bases map to TRBD1. Trimming cost V 3 bases and J 6 bases; bases outside gene matches: 6. CDR1 KGHSH and CDR2 LQKENI come from the germline V gene. The CDR3 spans 14 residues. The CDR3 DNA reads as TGTGCCAGCTCACCCAACAGGGGGCTAAGCGAGCAGTACTTC. Translating it yields CASSPNRGLSEQYF.

The chain joins TRBV6-1 to TRBJ2-7; 12 bases match TRBD2. J gave up 7 bases and V 5 bases, and 12 bases lay outside the gene matches. The CDR3 runs 16 residues. Germline loops: CDR1 MNHNS, CDR2 SASEGT. The CDR3 nucleotides are TGTGCCAGCAGTCCCCCGGGACTAGCGGGTCGGCTGGAGCAGTACTTC. Translating gives CASSPPGLAGRLEQYF.

Many counts were recorded for this clonotype. V is TRBV28 and J is TRBJ1-1; D is undetermined. Germline CDR1 and CDR2: MDHEN and SYDVKM. Trimming took 5 bases from V and 0 from J, leaving 13 bases between them. The CDR3 is made up of 15 amino acids. The CDR3 reads CASSPPRVMNTEAFF. The CDR3 nucleotides read TGTGCCAGCAGTCCCCCGAGGGTCATGAACACTGAAGCTTTCTTT. Supplemented by reference TRBV28 and TRBJ1-1, the full variable domain reads DVKVTQSSRYLVKRTGEKVFLECVQDMDHENMFWYRQDPGLGLRLIYFSYDVKMKEKGDIPEGYSVSREKKERFSLILESASTNQTSMYLCASSPPRVMNTEAFFGQGTRLTVV.

This clonotype was seen repeatedly, ten times or more. The V call is TRBV28, the J call TRBJ2-7; 8 nucleotides line up with TRBD2. V lost 5 bases and J lost 5; bases outside the gene matches: 11. Germline V gives CDR1 MDHEN, CDR2 SYDVKM. The CDR3 contains 15 residues. This CDR3 is CASSLTRTSSHEQYF. The CDR3 region has the DNA TGTGCCAGCAGTCTCACGAGGACTAGCAGTCACGAGCAGTACTTC.

CDR3 coding DNA: TGTGCCAGCAGTTTTCAGAGGTGGGACAGGGGCAATGAGCAGTTCTTC. Translation: CASSFQRWDRGNEQFF. This chain uses TRBV28 with TRBJ2-1; 10 nucleotides line up with TRBD1. The CDR3 length is 16 residues. The germline CDR1 and CDR2 sequences are MDHEN and SYDVKM. The ends lost 3 bases at V and 6 bases at J; junction bases unmatched: 8.

This clonotype was picked up many times. The CDR3 sequence is CASTPGTGDYEQYF. The CDR3 bases are TGTGCCAGCACCCCCGGGACAGGGGACTACGAGCAGTACTTC. This rearrangement joins TRBV2 to TRBJ2-7; 10 nucleotides line up with TRBD1. CDR3 length: 14 amino acids. Germline V lookup: CDR1 SNHLY, CDR2 FYNNEI. V was pared by 7 bases and J by 3 bases, with 6 bases of the junction left unmatched.

This clonotype was seen a handful of times. This rearrangement joins TRBV18 to TRBJ2-5; 7 bases fit TRBD2. J lost 5 bases, V lost 3 bases, and 6 bases had no gene match. The CDR3 runs 14 residues. Germline assignment: CDR1 KGHSH and CDR2 LQKENI. The CDR3, as DNA: TGTGCCAGCTCACCCAGGGAGGGTGCCGAGACCCAGTACTTC. Encoded protein: CASSPREGAETQYF.

The J gene is TRBJ2-7, the V gene TRBV13; the match to TRBD1 covers 7 bases. The CDR3 covers 14 residues. J gave up 3 bases and V 5 bases, and 7 bases lay outside the gene matches. Germline-derived CDR1 and CDR2 are PRHDT and FYEKMQ (reference sequence). The CDR3 is CASSPRGTLYEQYF. The CDR3, as DNA: TGTGCCAGCAGCCCCAGGGGGACCCTCTACGAGCAGTACTTC.

As to this clonotype: One junction end does not reproduce the germline sequence, and a read error may be involved. V and J are TRBV7-7 and TRBJ2-7, with D tentatively TRBD1 or TRBD2 (5 bases each). The CDR3 is 16 residues long. CDR1 SSHAT and CDR2 FNYEAQ come from the germline V gene (reference sequence). Here the CDR3 reads CASSLVPGQLPLGQYF. For the CDR3, the DNA is TGTGCTAGCAGCCTTGTCCCGGGGCAGCTACCCCTCGGGCAGTACTTC.

This clonotype was counted a single time. A much larger clone is a single base away; this may be a read error. This chain uses TRBV28 with TRBJ1-1; D not certain. Trimming shortened V by 3 bases and J by 11 bases, and 10 bases separated the two germline ends. Looked up from germline, CDR1 is MDHEN and CDR2 is SYDVKM. This CDR3 has 11 residues. The CDR3 DNA is TGTGCCAGCAGTTTTGGGTTCCCGGCTTTCTTT. Translation gives CASSFGFPAFF.

This clonotype was observed many times. This chain connects TRBV28 to TRBJ1-5; 11 bases match TRBD1. CDR1 and CDR2 (germline): MDHEN, SYDVKM. There are 20 residues in the CDR3. V dropped 5 bases and J dropped 0; count of bases not matched to a gene: 15. CDR3 in amino acids: CASSLPGQGVEGASNQPQHF. CDR3 nucleotides: TGTGCCAGCAGTCTTCCGGGACAGGGGGTGGAAGGGGCTAGCAATCAGCCCCAGCATTTT.

The chain is built from TRBV27 and TRBJ2-7; 8 nucleotides line up with TRBD2. Per germline, CDR1 MNHEY and CDR2 SMNVEV (reference sequence). The CDR3 covers 15 residues. Trimming at V came to 8 bases and at J to 4 bases, leaving 13 bases not matched to a gene. The CDR3 DNA sequence: TGTGCCAGCGGGTCCCCCAGCGGGAGTCTGTACGAGCAGTACTTC. Translating gives CASGSPSGSLYEQYF.

This clonotype was picked up many times. The CDR3 loop reads CASSQDRLADEETQYF. Here the CDR3 DNA reads TGTGCCAGCAGCCAGGACCGACTAGCGGATGAAGAGACCCAGTACTTC. The rearrangement uses TRBV3-1 and TRBJ2-5; 9 bases fit TRBD2. With 3 bases clipped from V and 3 bases from J, the junction kept 8 bases outside the gene matches. CDR1 is LGHDT, CDR2 YNNKEL, per germline (reference sequence). The CDR3 runs 16 residues.

This clonotype has only a few counts. CDR3: CASSKGTGGNTEAFF. The CDR3 nucleotides read TGTGCCAGCAGTAAGGGGACAGGGGGCAACACTGAAGCTTTCTTT. The chain uses TRBV6-2 or TRBV6-3 and TRBJ1-1; 12 bases fit TRBD1. The CDR3 is 15 residues long. Germline CDR1 and CDR2: MNHEY and SVGEGT. J was trimmed by 2 bases and V by 5 bases; bases with no gene match: 3.

There are many counts of this clonotype. This chain connects TRBV28 to TRBJ1-5, with D unclear. The germline V and J ends were trimmed by 1 base and 0 bases, with 7 bases remaining between them. The CDR3 has 15 residues. The germline V gene has CDR1 MDHEN and CDR2 SYDVKM. The CDR3 DNA reads TGTGCCAGCAGTTTATTGGAGAATAGCAATCAGCCCCAGCATTTT. It yields the protein CASSLLENSNQPQHF.

This clonotype has ten or more counts. The gene calls are TRBV28 and TRBJ2-5, with D hard to call. Germline loops: CDR1 MDHEN, CDR2 SYDVKM. The CDR3 has 16 amino acids. V shed 4 bases and J shed 0 bases, with 15 bases lying between them. The CDR3 here is CASSSGTVGYQETQYF. The DNA for the CDR3 is TGTGCCAGCAGTTCAGGCACAGTGGGGTACCAAGAGACCCAGTACTTC.

This clonotype was seen a few times. The gene calls are TRBV6-2 or TRBV6-3 and TRBJ1-2, with D maybe TRBD1 (5 bases). Trimming cost V 7 bases and J 4 bases, with 13 bases left between them. The CDR3 has 13 amino acids. Per germline, CDR1 MNHEY and CDR2 SVGEGT. CDR3 in DNA: TGTGCCAGCACGCCAGGGTGGTCCTATGGCTACACCTTC. Amino acids: CASTPGWSYGYTF.

This clonotype was found many times. This sequence joins TRBV28 and TRBJ2-7, with TRBD1 matching over 9 bases. Germline V lookup: CDR1 MDHEN, CDR2 SYDVKM. Trimming removed 6 bases from V and 6 bases from J; junction bases left unmatched: 6. This CDR3 region has 13 residues. The CDR3 DNA follows: TGTGCCAGCAGCCCGGGACAGGGAGGCGAGCAGTACTTC. It translates to CASSPGQGGEQYF.

In its sample, this clonotype was seen many times. V usage is TRBV20-1 and J usage is TRBJ2-7; either TRBD1 or TRBD2 may fit D (5 bases each). This CDR3 is 14 amino acids long. V was clipped by 2 bases and J by 0 bases, with 11 bases between them. The germline V gene encodes CDR1 DFQATT and CDR2 SNEGSKA (reference sequence). CDR3 sequence reads: CSARSRGVSYEQYF. CDR3 in DNA: TGCAGTGCTAGATCCCGGGGCGTCTCCTACGAGCAGTACTTC.

The V gene is TRBV19, the J gene TRBJ1-3; D perhaps matches TRBD1 (6 bases). V was pared by 5 bases and J by 2 bases, with 10 bases between. This CDR3 is built from 14 residues. Germline V CDR1 and CDR2: LNHDA, SQIVND (reference sequence). The CDR3 nucleotides read TGTGCCAGTAGTCGCGACAGGCCTGGAAACACCATATATTTT. Protein sequence: CASSRDRPGNTIYF.

This clonotype turned up a few times. The chain carries TRBV24-1 and TRBJ2-1; 8 bases line up with TRBD1. Trimming cost V 3 bases and J 0 bases; bases outside gene matches: 9. Germline values: CDR1 KGHDR, CDR2 SFDVKD. This CDR3 spans 18 amino acids. The CDR3 here is CATSDPTGGSSSYNEQFF. The DNA of the CDR3 is TGTGCCACCAGTGATCCTACAGGGGGTTCGAGCTCCTACAATGAGCAGTTCTTC.

This clonotype was seen repeatedly, ten times or more. The V and J genes are TRBV12-3 or TRBV12-4 and TRBJ1-5; 7 bases line up with TRBD1. The J segment lost 5 bases and the V segment lost 7 bases, leaving 8 bases of the junction unmatched. There are 14 residues in the CDR3. Here the CDR3 DNA reads TGTGCCAGCAATACGGGACAGCAAGATCAGCCCCAGCATTTT. It codes for CASNTGQQDQPQHF.

The table lists this clonotype with a few counts. The genes are TRBV10-3 and TRBJ2-2, with D possibly called TRBD1 or TRBD2 (6 bases each). CDR1 is ENHRY and CDR2 is SYGVKD in the germline V gene. This CDR3 is 15 amino acids long. Trimming left V 3 bases short and J 5 bases short, with 13 bases between. DNA of the CDR3: TGTGCCATCAGTGAATCGGGGGCATCGACCGGGGAGCTGTTTTTT. Translation: CAISESGASTGELFF.

V gene TRBV27 combines with J gene TRBJ2-5; D may correspond to TRBD1 or TRBD2 (7 bases each). CDR1 and CDR2 from the germline V gene are MNHEY and SMNVEV (reference sequence). This CDR3 has 20 amino acids. V lost 2 bases to trimming and J lost 0 bases, with 25 bases between them. CDR3 residues: CASSLRGLRQGGGYQETQYF. CDR3 coding DNA: TGTGCCAGCAGTTTACGAGGCCTCAGACAGGGAGGGGGATACCAAGAGACCCAGTACTTC.

This clonotype was counted between two and nine times. This chain uses TRBV6-9 with TRBJ2-7, with D perhaps TRBD1 (5 bases). The V end lost 4 bases, the J end lost 0 bases, and 13 bases lay between the germline ends. The CDR3 sequence is 15 residues long. The germline CDR1 and CDR2 sequences are MNHGY and SVAAGI. CDR3 DNA sequence: TGTGCCAGCAGTTTCGTACAGGATGACTCCTACGAGCAGTACTTC. Translated: CASSFVQDDSYEQYF.

This clonotype was detected ten times or more. J is TRBJ2-2 and V is TRBV19; D ambiguous. Deletions cut 0 bases from V and 4 bases from J, with 3 bases between. Germline V gene data show CDR1 as LNHDA and CDR2 as SQIVND (reference sequence). The CDR3 has 13 amino acids. CDR3 protein: CASSIEGTGELFF. The CDR3 DNA sequence: TGTGCCAGTAGTATAGAGGGCACCGGGGAGCTGTTTTTT.